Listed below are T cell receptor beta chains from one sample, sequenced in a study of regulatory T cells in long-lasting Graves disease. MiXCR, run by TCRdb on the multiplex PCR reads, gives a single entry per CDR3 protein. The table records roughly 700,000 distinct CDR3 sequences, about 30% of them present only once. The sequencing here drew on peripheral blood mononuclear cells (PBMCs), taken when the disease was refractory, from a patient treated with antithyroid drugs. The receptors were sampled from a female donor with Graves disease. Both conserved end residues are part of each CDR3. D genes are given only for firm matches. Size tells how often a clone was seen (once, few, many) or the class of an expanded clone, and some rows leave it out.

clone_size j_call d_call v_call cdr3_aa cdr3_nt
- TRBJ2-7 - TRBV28 CASSFFGQDEQCF -
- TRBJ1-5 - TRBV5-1 CASSGDKRGVGFQPQHF TGCGCCAGCAGCGGGGATAAGAGGGGAGTTGGTTTTCAGCCCCAGCATTTT
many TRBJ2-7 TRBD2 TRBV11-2 CASLAGRNEQYF TGTGCCAGCCTAGCGGGACGGAACGAGCAGTACTTC
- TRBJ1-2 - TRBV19 CASSPTTSSSLTF TGTGCCAGTAGCCCAACAACTTCCTCCTCGCTGACCTTC
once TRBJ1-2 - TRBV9 CASSEGGRGGYTF TGTGCCAGCAGCGAGGGGGGGAGAGGTGGCTACACCTTC
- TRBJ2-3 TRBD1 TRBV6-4 CASSEGQGADTQYF TGTGCCAGCAGTGAGGGACAGGGGGCAGATACGCAGTATTTT
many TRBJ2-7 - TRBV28 CASSLPGLLPPNEQYF TGTGCCAGCAGTCTCCCGGGACTTCTTCCCCCGAACGAGCAGTACTTC
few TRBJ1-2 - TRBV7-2 CASSRTTQYYGYTF TGTGCCAGCAGCCGAACGACACAGTACTATGGCTACACCTTC
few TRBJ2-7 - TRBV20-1 CSAHSSGTSSWEQYF TGCAGTGCTCATTCCTCCGGGACATCCTCCTGGGAGCAGTACTTC
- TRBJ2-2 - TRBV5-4 CASSSDSGSTGELFF TGTGCCAGCAGCTCAGATTCAGGGAGTACCGGGGAGCTGTTTTTT
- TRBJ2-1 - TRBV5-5 CASSGGNTGIAYNEQFF TGTGCCAGCAGCGGGGGGAATACAGGGATCGCCTACAATGAGCAGTTCTTC
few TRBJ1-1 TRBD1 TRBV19 CASSILGQGGTEAFF TGTGCCAGTAGTATCCTGGGACAGGGGGGGACTGAAGCTTTCTTT
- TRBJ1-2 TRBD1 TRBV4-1 CASSQADRGDYGYTF TGCGCCAGCAGCCAAGCAGACAGGGGGGACTATGGCTACACCTTC
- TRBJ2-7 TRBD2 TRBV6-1 CASSPESGSTYEQYF TGTGCCAGCAGCCCGGAAAGCGGGAGTACCTACGAGCAGTACTTC
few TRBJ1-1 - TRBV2 CASSRGINTEAFF TGTGCCAGCAGCCGGGGGATTAACACTGAAGCTTTCTTT